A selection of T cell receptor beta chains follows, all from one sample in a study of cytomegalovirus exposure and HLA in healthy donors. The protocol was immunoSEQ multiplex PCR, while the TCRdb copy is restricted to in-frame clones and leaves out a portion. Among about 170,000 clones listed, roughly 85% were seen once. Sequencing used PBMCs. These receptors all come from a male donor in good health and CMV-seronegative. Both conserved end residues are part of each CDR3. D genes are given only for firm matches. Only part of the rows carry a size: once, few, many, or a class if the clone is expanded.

TGTGCCAGCAGTTACTCGATCGGGACAGCCTCCTACGAGCAGTACTTC	CASSYSIGTASYEQYF	-	TRBJ2-7	TRBV6-5	TRBD1
TGTGCCAGCTCACCCGGGACAGTTGGAAACACCATATATTTT	CASSPGTVGNTIYF	-	TRBJ1-3	TRBV18	TRBD1
TGTGCCAGCAGCGCTATTGGGGCGTCGGACACTGAAGCTTTCTTT	CASSAIGASDTEAFF	-	TRBJ1-1	TRBV11-3	-
TGTGCCAGCAGTTACGGGGGCGGTCCTACCTTC	CASSYGGGPTF	-	TRBJ1-2	TRBV6-5	-
TGTGCCAGCAGTTCCACGGGACTCATCACAGATACGCAGTATTTT	CASSSTGLITDTQYF	-	TRBJ2-3	TRBV28	-
TGTGCCTGGAGTTCAACAGGGGGACGGTACGAGCAGTACTTC	CAWSSTGGRYEQYF	-	TRBJ2-7	TRBV30	TRBD1
TGTGCCAGCAGTGAGACAGGGGGCTATGGCTACACCTTC	CASSETGGYGYTF	-	TRBJ1-2	TRBV25-1	TRBD1
TGTGCCAGCAGTGATCTTTGGACTAGCGGTGAGACCCAGTACTTC	CASSDLWTSGETQYF	-	TRBJ2-5	TRBV2	TRBD2
TGCGCCAGCAGCTTAGCCATCGACTACGAGCAGTACTTC	CASSLAIDYEQYF	-	TRBJ2-7	TRBV5-1	-
TGCGCCAGCAGCCCGACGCTGACATACGAGCAGTACTTC	CASSPTLTYEQYF	-	TRBJ2-7	TRBV5-1	-
TGTGCCAGCAGCTTGGCCAGGGGGGCAGGGGCCAACGTCCTGACTTTC	CASSLARGAGANVLTF	-	TRBJ2-6	TRBV5-6	-
TGCGCCAGCAGCCAAACACTAGCCCCCATTCAGTACTTC	CASSQTLAPIQYF	-	TRBJ2-4	TRBV4-1	-
TGTGCCAGCAGGGGGGACAGGGTCTATGGCTACACCTTC	CASRGDRVYGYTF	-	TRBJ1-2	TRBV6-6	TRBD1
TGTGCCAGTAGTACCAACGGACTAGCTTTTGATACGCAGTATTTT	CASSTNGLAFDTQYF	-	TRBJ2-3	TRBV19	TRBD2
TGTGCCAGCAGGAGGACAGGGAGGGAGACCCAGTACTTC	CASRRTGRETQYF	-	TRBJ2-5	TRBV14	TRBD1
TGCAGCGTGGCACAGATCCCAAATGGCTACACCTTC	CSVAQIPNGYTF	-	TRBJ1-2	TRBV29-1	-
TGTGCCAGCAGTCTCCATGGGACAGGGAACACTGAAGCTTTCTTT	CASSLHGTGNTEAFF	once	TRBJ1-1	TRBV9	TRBD1
TGCGCCAGCAGCTTGGATGGGCAGCTACAAGAGACCCAGTACTTC	CASSLDGQLQETQYF	-	TRBJ2-5	TRBV5-1	-
TGCGCCAGCAGCTTGGAACCGGGCGGGTCGAACACCGGGGAGCTGTTTTTT	CASSLEPGGSNTGELFF	-	TRBJ2-2	TRBV5-1	-
TGTGCCAGCAGCCAACTAGCATCTAGCACAGATACGCAGTATTTT	CASSQLASSTDTQYF	-	TRBJ2-3	TRBV7-6	-
TGTGCCAGCTCATACGGGACAGGGATTCGCGAGCAGTACTTC	CASSYGTGIREQYF	-	TRBJ2-7	TRBV18	TRBD1
TGCGCCAGCAGCTCCACGACTAGCGGGGGCGGGAATGAGCAGTTCTTC	CASSSTTSGGGNEQFF	once	TRBJ2-1	TRBV5-1	TRBD2
TGCGCCAGCAGCCAAGCGGGGGGCAATCAGCCCCAGCATTTT	CASSQAGGNQPQHF	-	TRBJ1-5	TRBV4-1	-
TGTGCCAGCACCACAGGCGTCCAAGAGACCCAGTACTTC	CASTTGVQETQYF	-	TRBJ2-5	TRBV5-4	-
TGTGCTAGTGGGGGGGAGAAACAGGGGCTACCCCTCCACTTT	CASGGEKQGLPLHF	few	TRBJ1-6	TRBV12-5	TRBD1
TGTGCCAGTAACCTGGGACAGGGACATCAGCCCCAGCATTTT	CASNLGQGHQPQHF	-	TRBJ1-5	TRBV19	TRBD1
TGTGCCTGGACTTTCTCGTCTAGCGCGTACGAGCAGTACTTC	CAWTFSSSAYEQYF	-	TRBJ2-7	TRBV30	-
TGTGCCAGCCCTTTCCCTAGCGGGTGCACAGATACGCAGTATTTT	CASPFPSGCTDTQYF	-	TRBJ2-3	TRBV21-1	-
TGTGCCAGTCAGGGAGGAAGTGGAAACACCATATATTTT	CASQGGSGNTIYF	-	TRBJ1-3	TRBV9	-
TGCGCCAGCAGTCGTACTAGCGGGGCCACCGCCTACGAGCAGTACTTC	CASSRTSGATAYEQYF	-	TRBJ2-7	TRBV10-1	TRBD2
TGTGCCAGCAGCCAAGACCAAGGGACTACTTACGAGCAGTACTTC	CASSQDQGTTYEQYF	-	TRBJ2-7	TRBV4-2	TRBD2
TGTGCCAGCAGCTTGGCCGGGACAGGGGCTGGCTACACCTTC	CASSLAGTGAGYTF	-	TRBJ1-2	TRBV5-6	TRBD1
TGTGCCAGCAGCTTAGGAATGGGGCGGGGGGACAATGAGCAGTTCTTC	CASSLGMGRGDNEQFF	-	TRBJ2-1	TRBV11-3	TRBD2
TGTGCCAGCAGTAAAAGGATCGGACCCTCCTTTTGGGAGGGCTACACCTTC	CASSKRIGPSFWEGYTF	-	TRBJ1-2	TRBV27	-
TGTGCCAGTACCACGATCGGGGGTGTGAACACTGAAGCTTTCTTT	CASTTIGGVNTEAFF	-	TRBJ1-1	TRBV19	-
TGTGCCAGTACCCTTCCAGGGGGCTCCTATGGCTACACCTTC	CASTLPGGSYGYTF	-	TRBJ1-2	TRBV19	TRBD1
TGTGCCAGAAGCTTAAGGCGAAAATCCGGGACATACCTGTCCTACGAGCAGTACTTC	CARSLRRKSGTYLSYEQYF	-	TRBJ2-7	TRBV7-5	-
TGTGCCAGCAGCTTAGTTGGCCAGGGGATCTACGAGCAGTACTTC	CASSLVGQGIYEQYF	-	TRBJ2-7	TRBV7-2	-
TGTGCCAGCTCACCCCTATCCTCTCCGGGGTACTATGGCTACACCTTC	CASSPLSSPGYYGYTF	-	TRBJ1-2	TRBV18	-
TGTGCCATCAGTGTCGAGGGTTCACCCCTCCACTTT	CAISVEGSPLHF	-	TRBJ1-6	TRBV10-3	-
TGCAGCGTTCTAGCGGGAGGGCCGGCAGATACGCAGTATTTT	CSVLAGGPADTQYF	-	TRBJ2-3	TRBV29-1	TRBD2
TGCAGCGTAGCGGGGACTAGCGGGAGGGGAGGTTACGAGCAGTACTTC	CSVAGTSGRGGYEQYF	-	TRBJ2-7	TRBV29-1	TRBD2
TGTGCCAGCAGTCGGGGTTTCTCCTATAATTCACCCCTCCACTTT	CASSRGFSYNSPLHF	-	TRBJ1-6	TRBV28	-
TGTGCCAGCAGGAGGAAGTTCGGGGAGACCCAGTACTTC	CASRRKFGETQYF	few	TRBJ2-5	TRBV6-6	-
TGTGCCAGCAGCCAAGAGGCCAGGGGGCTGGAGGAGCTGTTTTTT	CASSQEARGLEELFF	-	TRBJ2-2	TRBV4-2	TRBD1
TGTGCCAGCAGCTCCGGACAGGGGGCGATTTACGAGCAGTACTTC	CASSSGQGAIYEQYF	once	TRBJ2-7	TRBV7-7	TRBD1
TGTGCCAGCAGCTTGACCAGGGGTGATACACAGTATTTT	CASSLTRGDTQYF	-	TRBJ2-3	TRBV5-4	-
TGTGCCAGCAGTGACAGCCTAGCGGGGGACACAGATACGCAGTATTTT	CASSDSLAGDTDTQYF	-	TRBJ2-3	TRBV6-4	TRBD2
TGTGCCAGCAGCGTGTCGGGGGGGGCCTTTACAGATACGCAGTATTTT	CASSVSGGAFTDTQYF	-	TRBJ2-3	TRBV9	TRBD2
TGTGCCAGCAGTCCAGGTGGGCAGGGCACTGAAGCTTTCTTT	CASSPGGQGTEAFF	-	TRBJ1-1	TRBV11-2	-
TGTGCCAGCAGCCAAGATCACCAGGCTCAGCTATATGGCTACACCTTC	CASSQDHQAQLYGYTF	-	TRBJ1-2	TRBV4-2	-
TGTGCCATCAGTGATTCGTTCGTCGAGTCTAGCGGGCGCAATGAGCAGTTCTTC	CAISDSFVESSGRNEQFF	-	TRBJ2-1	TRBV10-3	TRBD2
TGTGCCAGCAGCTTAGGTGGACAGCCTTCCTACGAGCAGTACTTC	CASSLGGQPSYEQYF	-	TRBJ2-7	TRBV7-2	-
TGTGCCAGCAGCGTAGGGGGACAGGGTAACATTCAGTACTTC	CASSVGGQGNIQYF	-	TRBJ2-4	TRBV9	TRBD1